Listed below are T cell receptor beta chains from one sample, sequenced in a study of blood T cell repertoires in COVID-19. Method: immunoSEQ multiplex PCR; TCRdb's copy keeps in-frame clones and lacks some. The sample has about 270,000 clones, roughly 91% seen once. Sequenced input: PBMCs or T cells enriched from blood (not recorded which). The receptors were sampled from a woman in her fifties or sixties in a cohort exposed to, infected with or recovered from COVID-19 (not recorded which). Each CDR3 is given without its conserved first and last residue.

j_call v_call cdr3_aa
TRBJ2-1 TRBV4-2 ASSLTSGNHLPAYNEQF
TRBJ1-5 TRBV21-1 ASSKRLWVETGEFQPQH
TRBJ2-1 TRBV11-2 ASSFSNEQF
TRBJ1-1 TRBV29-1 SVDPGNTEAF
TRBJ1-5 TRBV28 ASRDRAFEPQH
TRBJ2-7 TRBV7-6 ASSQAGTSGSYEQY
TRBJ2-3 TRBV5-4 ASSFATGGNTDTQY
TRBJ1-2 TRBV7-9 ASSFVQAGYT
TRBJ1-1 TRBV25-1 ASSETGFLNTEAF
TRBJ2-3 TRBV19 ASSMGRERDTQY
TRBJ2-2 TRBV5-4 ASSLKWGGSNTGELF
TRBJ2-5 TRBV4-1 ASSQSQGRSSPTGETQY
TRBJ1-1 TRBV18 ASSPVGTGGTMNTEAF
TRBJ2-1 TRBV7-9 ASSERTSFDEQF
TRBJ2-5 TRBV7-3 ASSPGPSPGETQY
TRBJ2-2 TRBV6-4 ASSDSSGSTGELF
TRBJ2-3 TRBV10-3 AISGTGQGAADTQY
TRBJ1-5 TRBV6-1 ASSEEDRGLSNQPQH